Presented here are 11 T cell receptor beta chains from one specimen sequenced in a study of blood T cell repertoires in COVID-19. Here immunoSEQ multiplex PCR was the method, and the copy in TCRdb shows in-frame clones only, minus some. Of more than 95,000 clones listed, about 88% are singletons. The sequenced sample consisted of peripheral blood. These receptors came from a woman over 75 with acute or convalescent COVID-19.

V and J are TRBV18 and TRBJ1-6; TRBD1 aligns across 8 bases. The V gene's germline CDR1 is KGHSH and CDR2 LQKENI. The ends lost 4 bases at V and 7 bases at J; junction bases unmatched: 3. The CDR3 runs to 14 residues. CDR3 region: CASSRQGMNSPLHF. The CDR3 coding sequence is TGTGCCAGCTCACGACAGGGGATGAATTCACCCCTCCACTTT.

The V call is TRBV5-1, the J call TRBJ2-1, with a weak D call TRBD2 (6 bases). Trimming left V 4 bases short and J 4 bases short, with 15 bases between. The CDR3 loop spans 15 amino acids. Germline loops: CDR1 SGHRS, CDR2 YFSETQ. This CDR3 reads CASSTTRETYNEQFF. CDR3 nucleotide sequence: TGCGCCAGCAGCACGACTAGGGAGACATACAATGAGCAGTTCTTC.

The V gene is TRBV28, the J gene TRBJ1-1, with 7 bases that match TRBD1. Trimming took 5 bases from V and 6 from J; bases not matched to a gene: 12. This CDR3 contains 15 residues. The germline V gene encodes CDR1 MDHEN and CDR2 SYDVKM. In DNA form, the CDR3 reads TGTGCCAGCAGTCCCACCGGGACAGTCCTACCTGAAGCTTTCTTT. Its protein is CASSPTGTVLPEAFF.

This clone was detected a few times. This chain uses TRBV28 with TRBJ1-3, with unresolved D. The ends were cut back, 1 base at V and 0 bases at J, with 7 bases in the middle. The CDR3 consists of 15 residues. Germline V gene sequence: CDR1 MDHEN, CDR2 SYDVKM. The CDR3 nucleotides read TGTGCCAGCAGTTTATACAGATTCTCTGGAAACACCATATATTTT. Protein sequence: CASSLYRFSGNTIYF.

The V and J genes are TRBV19 and TRBJ1-5; 12 nucleotides agree with TRBD1. This CDR3 region has 19 residues. V was clipped by 3 bases and J by 1 base; unmatched bases: 10. Germline loops: CDR1 LNHDA, CDR2 SQIVND (reference sequence). Here the CDR3 reads CASSITGTGGVRSNQPQHF. The CDR3 DNA sequence: TGTGCCAGTAGTATTACGGGGACAGGGGGCGTCAGAAGCAATCAGCCCCAGCATTTT. Full variable domain (remainder filled in from reference TRBV19 and TRBJ1-5): DGGITQSPKYLFRKEGQNVTLSCEQNLNHDAMYWYRQDPGQGLRLIYYSQIVNDFQKGDIAEGYSVSREKKESFPLTVTSAQKNPTAFYLCASSITGTGGVRSNQPQHFGDGTRLSIL.

The chain carries TRBV5-6 and TRBJ1-1; D may be TRBD1 (5 bases). Germline CDR1 is SGHDT and CDR2 is YYEEEE. V was clipped by 1 base and J by 4 bases, with 8 bases between them. The CDR3 spans 13 residues. The CDR3: CASSLLGGTEAFF. CDR3 nucleotides: TGTGCCAGCAGCTTGTTGGGGGGCACTGAAGCTTTCTTT.

The chain combines TRBV28 with TRBJ2-2; a possible D gene is TRBD2 (5 bases). The CDR3 contains 15 residues. Between the trimmed V and J ends, which lost 2 bases and 5 bases, there was a span of 12 bases. Germline V gene data show CDR1 as MDHEN and CDR2 as SYDVKM. The DNA of the CDR3 is TGTGCCAGCAGTTTAGGCGGAGGAGGAACCGGGGAGCTGTTTTTT. Protein sequence: CASSLGGGGTGELFF. The full variable domain, in which reference TRBV28 and TRBJ2-2 provide the parts outside the CDR3, is DVKVTQSSRYLVKRTGEKVFLECVQDMDHENMFWYRQDPGLGLRLIYFSYDVKMKEKGDIPEGYSVSREKKERFSLILESASTNQTSMYLCASSLGGGGTGELFFGEGSRLTVL.

The chain uses TRBV13 and TRBJ2-1; a weak D match, TRBD1 (6 bases). V was cut by 5 bases and J by 4 bases, with 9 bases left in between. CDR3 length equals 13 residues. From germline, CDR1 is PRHDT and CDR2 FYEKMQ (reference sequence). The CDR3 loop reads CASSEGGYNEQFF. The CDR3 DNA is TGTGCCAGCAGCGAAGGGGGATACAATGAGCAGTTCTTC.

The V gene is TRBV5-4, the J gene TRBJ2-1; 12 bases align to TRBD2. The V and J ends lost 2 bases and 5 bases, in that order; junction bases with no gene match: 5. CDR1 and CDR2 from the germline V gene are SGHNT and YYREEE (reference sequence). This CDR3 has 16 amino acids. DNA of the CDR3: TGTGCCAGCAGCTTAAATCTAGCGGGAGGGAACAATGAGCAGTTCTTC. Translation: CASSLNLAGGNNEQFF.

V usage is TRBV5-1 and J usage is TRBJ2-4; D may be TRBD2 (5 bases). CDR3 length: 15 residues. CDR1 and CDR2 from the germline V gene are SGHRS and YFSETQ. V dropped 2 bases and J dropped 4 bases, with 13 bases sitting between them. CDR3 DNA: TGCGCCAGCAGCTTTCGGGGAACTATGAAAAACATTCAGTACTTC. It yields the protein CASSFRGTMKNIQYF.

This clone was detected a few times. The V call is TRBV4-3, the J call TRBJ1-1; the match to TRBD1 covers 8 bases. CDR1 LGHNA and CDR2 YSLEER come from the germline V gene. Trimming took 0 bases from V and 8 from J; bases not matched to a gene: 14. The CDR3 is made up of 17 amino acids. The DNA for the CDR3 is TGCGCCAGCAGCCAAGATAGGAGGACAGGGTTTAGTAGAGAAGCTTTCTTT. Translating gives CASSQDRRTGFSREAFF.